Listed here is a single TCR beta chain. Compared with germline, one end of the junction differs, possibly owing to a read error. The CDR3 runs to 13 residues. In germline, CDR1 is SGHTA, CDR2 FQGTGA. TCRdb re-derived calls from the 5' RACE reads in MiXCR, one entry per CDR3 protein. The data contain about 43,000 distinct CDR3 sequences, 25% to 35% of them singletons. Sequencing was carried out using memory CD4+ T cells sorted from a lymph node. Subset meaning: memory CD4+ T cells, CD4+CD45RO+CD25-. The sequence was obtained from a female donor with breast cancer. The rearrangement uses TRBV7-3 and TRBJ2-2; D is possibly TRBD1 or TRBD2 (5 bases each). The CDR3 is CASSGASSGEPFF. The CDR3 nucleotides are TGTGCCAGCAGTGGGGCTAGTTCCGGGGAGCCGTTTTTT.